This TCR beta chain is drawn from a study of T-cell reconstitution after alpha-beta-depleted transplantation in children. The sample holds a few counts of this clonotype. Unique molecular identifiers featured in how the TCRbeta library was prepared. From the PCR reads, TCRdb called clonotypes with MiXCR, one entry per CDR3 protein. Of approximately 420,000 distinct CDR3 sequences listed, 11% were seen once; the top ten hold roughly 5.1%. The V gene end was trimmed by 5 bases and the J gene end by 4 bases; junction bases not matched to a gene: 3. This CDR3 contains 12 residues. Germline CDR1 is SQVTM and CDR2 is ANQGSEA.

The gene calls are TRBV29-1 and TRBJ2-3; 7 bases match TRBD1. This sequence was found in a human donor who donated a stem cell graft to a child with acute myeloid leukemia. The input for sequencing was PBMCs from the stem cell graft donor, taken from the stem cell graft. For the CDR3, the DNA is TGCAGCGTTTACGACAGGGCAGATACGCAGTATTTT. Encoded protein: CSVYDRADTQYF.